Given below is one T cell receptor (beta chain) in context. This clone's antigen is unknown. The same CDR3 also results from other DNA sequences found in this sample. The library was made by the immunoSEQ multiplex PCR assay. For the multiplex PCR, a mixture combining 60 forward primers for TCR Vbeta segments and 13 reverse primers for TCR Jbeta segments was used. The CDR3 region of rearranged TCR beta genes was amplified from genomic DNA by a multiplex PCR assay. On the Illumina HiSeq System, the amplified TCR beta libraries were sequenced as 87-base-pair reads. The authors' pipeline ran thus. Across the roughly 670 repertoires, a later analysis counted 80 million or so unique TCR beta chains, 8.5 million to 12 million of which were shared by at least two donors. A nearest-neighbor algorithm error-corrected the raw reads and collapsed the reads into unique sequences, merging closely related sequences to remove PCR and sequencing errors. V, D and J gene segments were assigned by aligning CDR3 sequences to IMGT reference sequences. For a sequence to be retained, at least a six-nucleotide match to both a V gene segment and a J gene segment was required. Rearrangements were classified as productive when the CDR3 lacked stop codons and remained in frame with V and J, and all other rearrangements were classified as non-productive. CDR3 was defined according to IMGT convention as the region running from the second conserved V-encoded cysteine to the conserved J-encoded phenylalanine. The earlier analysis of 587 of the donors excluded sequences that lacked an unambiguous match to a single V gene segment. An earlier analysis of a few hundred of the donors classified V segments as functional when productive rearrangements were above 56.7% and as segregating when the standard deviation between donors was above 5%. To diagnose cytomegalovirus status from the catalog of TCR beta chain sequences, a statistical classification framework was built. V and J gene assignment, in a later analysis, came from comparing TCR nucleotide sequences with IMGT/GENE-DB human TR gene sequences. The TCRdist pipeline was used in a later analysis to assign CDR3 sequences and most-parsimonious VDJ recombination scenarios. In a later analysis, every TCR beta chain was defined by the combination of its CDR3 amino acid sequence and its V-gene family, and reads without a unique V-gene family were dropped. In a later analysis, 500 to 700 highly shared, low-generation-probability nucleotide sequences were removed to address suspected cross-contamination and a sequencing artifact. In a later analysis, a clonal expansion index for each public chain was calculated from normalized within-repertoire ranks of inferred template counts. In a later analysis, generation probabilities were computed with a VDJ recombination model fitted to out-of-frame rearrangements, and the resulting probabilities were checked against IGoR. In a later analysis, TCR-TCR, TCR-HLA and TCR-CMV co-occurrence was scored with hypergeometric tests, and a repertoire-size bias correction was applied to TCR pairs. False discovery rates were estimated in a later analysis by permuting HLA or CMV assignments 20 times. A later analysis grouped co-occurring TCRs with DBSCAN, adding TCRdist sequence similarity when clustering within HLA-allele-positive subsets. For co-occurrence clustering, repertoires with fewer than 30,000 or more than 120,000 public chains were excluded, along with 4 to 6 repertoires with anomalous nucleotide sharing. The table was pulled from immuneACCESS by TCRdb, which kept in-frame rearrangements only. Such tables lose some clones; where checked, under half of the loss comes from unresolved V genes, and the rest has no known cause. From that table come the V and J calls and clone size; the DNA was used to work out D and trimming. The sample's table covers roughly 90,000 clones. Of the sample, over 15% falls within the top ten clones.

V and J are truncated by 2 bases and 4 bases respectively, leaving an intervening sequence of 9 bases. From a lookup of the germline V gene, CDR1 and CDR2 are SGHRS and YFSETQ. The CDR3 starts with the cysteine, ends with the phenylalanine, and has 13 residues. The retained sequence is limited to the CDR3, 39 bases, with the frame set at the first base. The cohort comprised 666 healthy bone marrow donors. All cohort members were sampled while nominally healthy, although unrecorded immune exposures were likely present. The donor tested CMV seropositive, placing the donor among the 289 seropositive members of the cohort. Each donor provided a peripheral blood sample, and peripheral blood mononuclear cells were used for TCR beta sequencing. The Qiagen DNeasy Blood Extraction Kit was used to extract genomic DNA from the blood cell samples. The data belong to a study of cytomegalovirus exposure and HLA in healthy donors (dated by TCRdb to the late 2010s). With regard to the full study: In an earlier analysis of under 600 of the donors, approximately 300 Gb of sequence data and some 120 million unique TCR beta sequences from about 179 million T cells were reported. About 320 gigabases of sequencing data and 80 million or so unique TCR sequences were included in an early release covering 500 to 750 HLA-typed donors. Among the roughly 380 genotyped donors, 75% to 90% belonged to the genetic ancestry cluster associated with self-reported Caucasian donors. The study aimed to test whether cataloging public T cell receptors could reveal signatures of past pathogen exposure. The T cell repertoires of roughly 660 subjects were profiled by immunosequencing and related to cytomegalovirus serostatus. Along with the roughly 670-subject first cohort, a separate validation cohort of over a hundred different subjects was used. To predict cytomegalovirus infection status, the study brought together high-throughput TCR immunosequencing, statistical association of individual TCRs with disease status, and machine learning. A later analysis re-analyzed previously published TCR beta repertoires from several hundred donors and added high-resolution HLA genotyping to study TCR occurrence patterns. Rather than drawing on any new phenotypic data, the later analysis identified candidate immune exposures from TCR beta sequences and the way those sequences occurred across donors. An earlier analysis of 500 to 750 of the donors applied high-throughput TCR beta sequencing to assess whether each TCR beta V gene segment acted as functional or pseudogenic. Donor age, sex, ethnicity and CMV serostatus were compiled together with the repertoire data. A later genetic analysis took genome-wide SNP genotypes for about 55% of the 666 donors and used that subset as a discovery cohort. Every repertoire in the discovery cohort had been generated on one and the same sequencing platform. Both class I and class II loci were covered by HLA typing, at four-digit resolution. The number of typed donors differed by locus: roughly 629-630 for A, B, C, DRB1 and DQB1; 500 to 550 for DQA1; approximately 600 for DPA1; and 450 to 480 for DPB1. Roughly 5 DR-DQ haplotypes were handled as single units for association and clustering, since linkage in the cohort was strong. Across 398 genotyped donors of the cohort, an average of approximately 220,000 unique TCR beta nucleotide sequences per donor were sequenced, and approximately 17% of those sequences were non-productive. The research as a whole found: In a later analysis, several top co-occurrence clusters were reported to appear linked to parvovirus B19, influenza, CMV and Epstein-Barr virus. Most TCR sequences were seen in very few donors, while some public TCRs were found in many individuals. An association between a missense DCLRE1C variant and V-gene and J-gene trimming of TCR beta chains was found in a later genetic analysis and replicated in an independent cohort. Some IMGT-functional V segments, including TRBV6-2 and TRBV6-3, could not be told apart with the 87-base-pair reads, so those segments were excluded. The study gave a list of about 160 TCR beta chains associated with cytomegalovirus. Roughly uniform sequencing depth across donors was assumed in presence/absence analyses, although this assumption may not hold. This cohort had only TCR beta chains sequenced, and the lack of alpha or paired-chain data limited which features could be detected. Immune exposure information for the cohort was limited to CMV serostatus. Most CMV-associated TCR beta chains appeared to be HLA-restricted in a later analysis, and the HLA associations seemed to be driven largely by CMV exposure. Over 15 rarely observed V segments, including chromosome 9 orphons, were excluded from the earlier analysis of a few hundred of the donors because counts were too low. Assigning TCR associations to individual alleles was difficult when HLA alleles, especially DR and DQ, strongly co-occurred. A cluster of highly shared sequence variants was judged likely to represent a technical artifact of the sequencing pipeline. Compared with equally common non-associated chains, HLA-associated TCR beta chains in a later analysis were more clonally expanded and had lower generation probabilities. Cytomegalovirus status was reported to be diagnosed by the classifier with high specificity and sensitivity in both the original and validation cohorts. A further reported finding was that TCR beta sequences accurately predicted the HLA-A and HLA-B alleles for most subjects in the first cohort. Because HLA typing was missing for some donors at each locus, association tests included only the typed subset. In vitro tests confirmed that three of the cytomegalovirus-associated TCR beta chains recognize cytomegalovirus antigens. Correlated functional status among segregating V segments might reflect linkage disequilibrium, but an unknown experimental factor could not be ruled out. In a later genetic analysis, fewer N-insertions in productive TCRs were reported among donors in an Asian-associated ancestry cluster than the roughly 640-donor mean. It was suggested by the authors that the approach could potentially be generalized to other disease states and immunological phenotypes. An earlier analysis of around 600 of the donors showed that most TCR beta V segments appeared in productive rearrangements either about 87% or about 30% of the time, which broadly matched IMGT annotations. In a later analysis, TCR association rates were found to vary across HLA loci, with the most associated TCRs seen for DRB1 alleles and the fewest for HLA-C alleles. At a false discovery rate of 0.05, a later analysis linked about 17,000 TCR beta sequences to specific HLA alleles.

The sequence links TRBV5-1 to TRBJ1-2; the D gene is not confidently resolved. Sequencing input: PBMCs. The sequence was obtained from a man aged 45-65 years in good health and CMV-seropositive. In nucleotides, the sequence is TGCGCCAGCAGCTTAGAACAGAGCTATGGCTACACCTTC. This sequence encodes CASSLEQSYGYTF.